These 10 T cell receptor beta chains originate from one sample sequenced in a study of blood T cells in healthy people across ages. For the second PCR, which ran for about 7 to 11 cycles, a sample-barcoded 5' primer and a J-beta primer mix were used. Using its own MiXCR run on the 5' RACE reads, TCRdb lists one record per CDR3 protein. The table includes about 670,000 distinct CDR3 sequences, less than 45% detected once. The sample comprised blood. These receptors came from an elderly man in good health.

In the case of this clonotype: As the CDR3 is not closed by the conserved phenylalanine or tryptophan, this likely results from a read error. The rearrangement joins TRBV6-1 to TRBJ2-3, with 8 positions matching TRBD2. This CDR3 has 13 amino acids. The germline CDR1 and CDR2 sequences are MNHNS and SASEGT. V shed 8 bases and J 4 bases; nucleotides not matched to a gene: 5. Here the CDR3 DNA reads TGTGCCAGCGGAGCGGGAGCCCCAGATACGCAGTATGTT. Protein: CASGAGAPDTQYV.

This clonotype occurred a few times. This chain joins TRBV7-2 and TRBJ2-5, with D perhaps TRBD1 or TRBD2 (5 bases each). The CDR3 runs 14 residues. The germline CDR1 and CDR2 sequences are SGHTA and FQGNSA. The ends were cut back, 5 bases at V and 4 bases at J, with 14 bases in the middle. The CDR3 sequence is CASSKLSGTETQYF. The CDR3, as DNA: TGTGCCAGCAGCAAGCTCTCAGGGACAGAGACCCAGTACTTC.

In nucleotides, the CDR3 is TGCAGTGCAGCCGGGACAACGCAAGAGACCCAGTACTTC. As protein: CSAAGTTQETQYF. J is TRBJ2-5 and V is TRBV20-1; D is perhaps TRBD1 (6 bases). Trimming shortened V by 6 bases and J by 2 bases, and 13 bases separated the two germline ends. Germline-derived CDR1 and CDR2 are DFQATT and SNEGSKA (reference sequence). The CDR3 totals 13 residues.

This clonotype was recorded a few times. This sequence joins TRBV7-2 and TRBJ2-7, with 13 bases aligning to TRBD2. Gene TRBJ2-5 matches the end of the DNA better, so the J call may be wrong. Germline loops: CDR1 SGHTA, CDR2 FQGNSA. There are 19 residues in the CDR3. CDR3 nucleotide sequence: TGTGCCAGCAGCTCGAAAAGGACTAGCGGGGGACCCACTGAGTGGACCCAGTACTTC. As protein: CASSSKRTSGGPTEWTQYF.

On this clonotype: An end of the junction does not agree with germline; a read error may underlie this. The V and J genes are TRBV15 and TRBJ1-4, with no clear D. CDR3 length equals 15 residues. CDR1 and CDR2 from the germline V gene are LNHNV and YYDKDF (reference sequence). CDR3 sequence (DNA): TGTGCCACCAGCAGAGATCCAACGACTAACGAAAAACTGTTTTTT. Translation: CATSRDPTTNEKLFF.

On this clonotype itself: A junction boundary mismatches the germline segment, possibly from a read error. The chain carries TRBV10-3 and TRBJ1-1; no firm D call. The CDR3 spans 13 residues. The V gene's germline CDR1 is ENHRY and CDR2 SYGVKD. In nucleotides, the CDR3 is TGTACCATCAGTGGACTCCAAGGCACTGAAGCTTTCTTT. Encoded protein: CTISGLQGTEAFF.

The sample holds a few counts of this clonotype. The chain couples TRBV20-1 to TRBJ2-3; D is undetermined. Trimming removed 5 bases from V and 0 bases from J, with 9 bases in between. The CDR3 spans 13 residues. Per the germline V gene, CDR1 is DFQATT and CDR2 is SNEGSKA (reference sequence). In DNA form, the CDR3 reads TGCAGTGCTGACGCGAGGAGCACAGATACGCAGTATTTT. It yields the protein CSADARSTDTQYF.

This rearrangement joins TRBV7-2 to TRBJ2-4; perhaps TRBD2 as D (5 bases). From germline, CDR1 is SGHTA and CDR2 FQGNSA. CDR3 length: 15 amino acids. V was trimmed by 9 bases and J by 13 bases, leaving 28 bases between them. The CDR3 loop is CASREETGSYNEQYF. DNA of the CDR3: TGTGCCAGTCGAGAAGAAACGGGATCCTACAATGAGCAGTACTTC.

This chain joins TRBV7-2 and TRBJ2-7, with D perhaps matching TRBD1 (6 bases). V lost 8 bases and J lost 2, with 13 bases in between. The germline gives CDR1 SGHTA, CDR2 FQGNSA. The CDR3 totals 13 residues. The CDR3 here is CASGGTPTYEQYF. CDR3 coding DNA: TGTGCCAGCGGTGGGACACCCACCTACGAGCAGTACTTC.

This chain joins TRBV20-1 and TRBJ2-5; 9 bases fit TRBD2. The CDR3 totals 15 residues. Per germline, CDR1 DFQATT and CDR2 SNEGSKA (reference sequence). After removal of 2 bases from V and 1 base from J, the junction contained 5 bases not matched to a gene. In DNA form, the CDR3 reads TGCAGTGCTAGAATTAGCGGGAGACTCCAAGAGACCCAGTACTTC. This gives the protein CSARISGRLQETQYF.